The TCR beta chain under discussion was sequenced for a study of CD8+CD57+ T cells in acquired aplastic anemia. Study details: The sorted CD4+ and CD8+ cells yielded an average around 3 ug of DNA.

Profiling that covered TCR beta VDJ and CDR3 relied on genomic DNA as its template. TCRdb reprocessed the reads via MiXCR and lists one record per CDR3 protein. The sample lists under 200,000 distinct CDR3 sequences, about 45% occurring once. It was patients with CD8+CD57+ cell expansion by flow cytometry who were chosen for sequencing. Patients uniformly had severe acquired aplastic anemia. About this clonotype itself: The antigen is undetermined.

Germline V gives CDR1 LNHNV, CDR2 YYDKDF (reference sequence). V dropped 1 base and J dropped 3 bases, with 16 bases sitting between them. The CDR3 is made up of 18 amino acids. Points from the study as a whole: In common between the patients and the controls were around 29 CD8+ CDR3 sequences.

The TCR sequence derives from a human donor with aplastic anemia. The genes are TRBV15 and TRBJ2-6, with D perhaps assigned TRBD1 or TRBD2 (6 bases each). Sequences were obtained from sorted CD4+, CD8+, or CD8+CD57+ T cells (not recorded which) from PBMCs. DNA of the CDR3: TGTGCCACCAGCAGAGGGGGGGCTTTTCAGGGTGGGGCCAACGTCCTGACTTTC. Its protein is CATSRGGAFQGGANVLTF.